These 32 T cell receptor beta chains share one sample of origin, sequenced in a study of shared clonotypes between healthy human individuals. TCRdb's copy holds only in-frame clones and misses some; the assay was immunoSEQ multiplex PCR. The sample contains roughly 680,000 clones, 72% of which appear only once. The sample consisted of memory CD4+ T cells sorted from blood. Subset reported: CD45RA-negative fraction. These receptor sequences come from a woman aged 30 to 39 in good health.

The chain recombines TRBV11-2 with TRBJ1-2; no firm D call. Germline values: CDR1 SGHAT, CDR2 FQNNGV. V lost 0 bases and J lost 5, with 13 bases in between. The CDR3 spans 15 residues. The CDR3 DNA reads TGTGCCAGCAGCTTAGATCTACAGTTCGGGTATGGCTACACCTTC. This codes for CASSLDLQFGYGYTF. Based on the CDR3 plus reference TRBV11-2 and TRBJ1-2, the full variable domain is EAGVAQSPRYKIIEKRQSVAFWCNPISGHATLYWYQQILGQGPKLLIQFQNNGVVDDSQLPKDRFSAERLKGVDSTLKIQPAKLEDSAVYLCASSLDLQFGYGYTFGSGTRLTVV.

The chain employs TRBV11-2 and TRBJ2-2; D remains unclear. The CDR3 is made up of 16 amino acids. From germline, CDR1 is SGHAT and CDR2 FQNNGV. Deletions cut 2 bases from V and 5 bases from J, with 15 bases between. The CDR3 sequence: CASSLLGLLRTGELFF. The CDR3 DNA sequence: TGTGCCAGCAGCTTACTGGGCCTCCTTCGGACCGGGGAGCTGTTTTTT.

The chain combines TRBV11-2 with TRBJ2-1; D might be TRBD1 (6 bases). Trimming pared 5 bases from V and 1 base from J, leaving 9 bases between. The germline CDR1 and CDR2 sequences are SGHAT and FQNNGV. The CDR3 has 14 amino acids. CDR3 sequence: CASSRDTSYNEQFF. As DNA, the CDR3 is TGTGCCAGCAGCCGGGACACGTCCTACAATGAGCAGTTCTTC.

In DNA, the CDR3 is TGTGCCAGCAGTTTTGTGCTTACCTACGAGCAGTACTTC. This sequence encodes CASSFVLTYEQYF. The V gene is TRBV28, the J gene TRBJ2-7, with no clear D. The CDR3 is made up of 13 amino acids. Trimming took 3 bases from V and 2 from J, leaving 8 bases between them. From germline, CDR1 is MDHEN and CDR2 SYDVKM.

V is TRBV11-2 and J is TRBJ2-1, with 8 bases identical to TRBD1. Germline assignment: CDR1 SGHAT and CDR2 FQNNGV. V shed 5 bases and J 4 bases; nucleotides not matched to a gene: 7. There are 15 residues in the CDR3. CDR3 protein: CASSPYRTGYNEQFF. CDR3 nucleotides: TGTGCCAGCAGCCCATACCGGACAGGGTACAATGAGCAGTTCTTC.

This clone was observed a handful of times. The CDR3 sequence: CASSPRQGTEAFF. For the CDR3, the DNA is TGTGCCAGCAGCCCCCGACAGGGAACTGAAGCTTTCTTT. The V and J genes are TRBV7-7 and TRBJ1-1; 7 bases fit TRBD1. From germline, CDR1 is SSHAT and CDR2 FNYEAQ (reference sequence). The CDR3 loop spans 13 amino acids. Germline trimming cut 5 bases from V and 5 bases from J; bases unmatched to any gene: 5.

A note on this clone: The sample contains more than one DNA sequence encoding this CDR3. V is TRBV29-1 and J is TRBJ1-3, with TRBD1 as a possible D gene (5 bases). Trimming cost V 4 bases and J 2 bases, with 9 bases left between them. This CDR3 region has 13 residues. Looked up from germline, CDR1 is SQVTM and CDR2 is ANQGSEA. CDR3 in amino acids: CSVARGPGNTIYF. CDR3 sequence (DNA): TGCAGCGTTGCTAGGGGACCTGGAAACACCATATATTTT.

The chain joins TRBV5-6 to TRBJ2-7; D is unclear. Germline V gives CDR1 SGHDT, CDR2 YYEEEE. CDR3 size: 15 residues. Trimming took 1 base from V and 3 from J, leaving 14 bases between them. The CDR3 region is CASSLRPTGLYEQYF. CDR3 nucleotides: TGTGCCAGCAGCTTGAGGCCCACCGGGCTCTACGAGCAGTACTTC.

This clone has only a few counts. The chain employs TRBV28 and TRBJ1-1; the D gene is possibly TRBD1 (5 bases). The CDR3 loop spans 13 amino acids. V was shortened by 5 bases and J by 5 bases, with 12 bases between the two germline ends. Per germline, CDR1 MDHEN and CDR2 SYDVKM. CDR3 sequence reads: CASSVSRVTEAFF. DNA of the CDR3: TGTGCCAGCAGTGTAAGCAGGGTGACTGAAGCTTTCTTT.

CDR3 region: CASSFGHEQYF. The CDR3 DNA follows: TGTGCCAGCAGCTTCGGGCACGAGCAGTACTTC. The rearrangement uses TRBV11-2 and TRBJ2-7, with unresolved D. V was clipped by 3 bases and J by 5 bases, with 5 bases between them. CDR1 and CDR2 from the germline V gene are SGHAT and FQNNGV. CDR3 length: 11 residues.

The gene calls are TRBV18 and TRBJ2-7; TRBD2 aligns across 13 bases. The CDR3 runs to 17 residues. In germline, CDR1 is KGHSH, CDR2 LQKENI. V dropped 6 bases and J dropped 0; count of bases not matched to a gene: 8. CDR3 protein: CASSRRLAGGDSYEQYF. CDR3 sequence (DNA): TGTGCCAGCTCCCGCCGACTAGCGGGAGGTGACTCCTACGAGCAGTACTTC.

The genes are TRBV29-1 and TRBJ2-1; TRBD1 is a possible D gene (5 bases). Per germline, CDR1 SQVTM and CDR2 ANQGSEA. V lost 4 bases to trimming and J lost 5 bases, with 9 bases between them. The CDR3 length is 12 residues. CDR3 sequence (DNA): TGCAGCGTTGGTTCAGGGAACAATGAGCAGTTCTTC. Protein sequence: CSVGSGNNEQFF.

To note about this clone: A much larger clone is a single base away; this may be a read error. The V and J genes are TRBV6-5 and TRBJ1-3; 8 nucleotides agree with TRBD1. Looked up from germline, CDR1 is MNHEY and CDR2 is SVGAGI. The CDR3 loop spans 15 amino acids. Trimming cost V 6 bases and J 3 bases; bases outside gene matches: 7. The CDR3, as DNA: TGTGCCAGCAGCTCCGGACAGGGCGATGGAAACACCATATATTTT. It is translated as CASSSGQGDGNTIYF.

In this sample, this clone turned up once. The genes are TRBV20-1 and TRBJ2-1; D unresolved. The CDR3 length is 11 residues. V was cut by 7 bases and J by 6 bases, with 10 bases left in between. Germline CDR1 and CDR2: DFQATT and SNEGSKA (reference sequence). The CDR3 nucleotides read TGCAGTGTCAAAGACTTCAATGAGCAGTTCTTC. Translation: CSVKDFNEQFF.

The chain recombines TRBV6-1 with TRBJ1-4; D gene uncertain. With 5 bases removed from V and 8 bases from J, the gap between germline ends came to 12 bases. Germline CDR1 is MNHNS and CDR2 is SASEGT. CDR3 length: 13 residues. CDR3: CASSLREGEKLFF. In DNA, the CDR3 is TGTGCCAGCAGTCTCCGGGAGGGAGAAAAACTGTTTTTT.

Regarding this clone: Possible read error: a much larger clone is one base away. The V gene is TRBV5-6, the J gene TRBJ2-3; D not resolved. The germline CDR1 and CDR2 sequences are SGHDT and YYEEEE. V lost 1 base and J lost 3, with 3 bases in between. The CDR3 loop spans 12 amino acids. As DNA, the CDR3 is TGTGCCAGCAGCTTGTCTACAGATACGCAGTATTTT. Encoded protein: CASSLSTDTQYF.

Here the CDR3 reads CASSERRAYEQYF. In DNA form, the CDR3 reads TGTGCCAGCAGTGAACGGCGGGCCTACGAGCAGTACTTC. The gene calls are TRBV6-1 and TRBJ2-7, with a possible D match to TRBD2 (5 bases). The CDR3 is 13 amino acids. Germline CDR1 MNHNS, CDR2 SASEGT. The germline V and J ends were trimmed by 2 bases and 2 bases, with 7 bases remaining between them.

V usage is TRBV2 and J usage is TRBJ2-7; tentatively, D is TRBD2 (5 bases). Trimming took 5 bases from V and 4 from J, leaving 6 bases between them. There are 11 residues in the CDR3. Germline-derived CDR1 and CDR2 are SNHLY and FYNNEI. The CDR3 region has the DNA TGTGCCAGCAGTACTAGTTACGAGCAGTACTTC. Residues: CASSTSYEQYF.

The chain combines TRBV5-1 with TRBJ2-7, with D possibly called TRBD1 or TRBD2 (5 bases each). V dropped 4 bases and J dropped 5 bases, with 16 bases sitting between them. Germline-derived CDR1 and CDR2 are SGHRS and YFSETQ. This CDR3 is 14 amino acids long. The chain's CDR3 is CASSLGTGKDEQYF. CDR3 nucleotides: TGCGCCAGCAGCCTAGGGACGGGGAAGGACGAGCAGTACTTC.

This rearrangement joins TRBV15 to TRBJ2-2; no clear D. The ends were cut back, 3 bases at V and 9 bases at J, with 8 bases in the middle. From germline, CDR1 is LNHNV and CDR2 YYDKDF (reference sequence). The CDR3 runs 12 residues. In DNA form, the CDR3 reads TGTGCCACCAGCAGTGAATCGAGGGAGCTGTTTTTT. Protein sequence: CATSSESRELFF.

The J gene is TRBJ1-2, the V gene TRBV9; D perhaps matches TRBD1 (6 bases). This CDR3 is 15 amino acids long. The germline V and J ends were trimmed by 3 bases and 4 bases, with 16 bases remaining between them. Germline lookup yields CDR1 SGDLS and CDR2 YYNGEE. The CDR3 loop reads CASSGGEGTLYGYTF. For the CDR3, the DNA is TGTGCCAGCAGCGGGGGTGAAGGGACACTCTATGGCTACACCTTC.

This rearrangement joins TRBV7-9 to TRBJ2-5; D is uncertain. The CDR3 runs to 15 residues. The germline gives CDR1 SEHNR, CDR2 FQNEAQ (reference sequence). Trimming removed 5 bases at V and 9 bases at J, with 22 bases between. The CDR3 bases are TGTGCCAGCAGCCCCCTTGCGCTCGCTTTGTCGGCCCAGTACTTC. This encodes CASSPLALALSAQYF.

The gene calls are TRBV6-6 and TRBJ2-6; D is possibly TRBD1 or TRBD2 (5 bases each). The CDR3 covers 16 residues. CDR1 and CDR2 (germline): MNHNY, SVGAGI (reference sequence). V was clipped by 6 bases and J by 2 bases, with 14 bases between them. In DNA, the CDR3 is TGTGCCAGCAGCCGATCACGGGGCGCTGGGGCCAACGTCCTGACTTTC. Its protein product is CASSRSRGAGANVLTF.

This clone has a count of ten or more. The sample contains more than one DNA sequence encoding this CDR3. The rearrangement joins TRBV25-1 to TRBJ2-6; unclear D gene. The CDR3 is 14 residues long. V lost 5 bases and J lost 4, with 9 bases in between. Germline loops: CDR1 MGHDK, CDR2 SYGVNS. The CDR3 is CASSSSLGANVLTF. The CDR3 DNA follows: TGTGCCAGCAGTTCCTCCCTCGGGGCCAACGTCCTGACTTTC.

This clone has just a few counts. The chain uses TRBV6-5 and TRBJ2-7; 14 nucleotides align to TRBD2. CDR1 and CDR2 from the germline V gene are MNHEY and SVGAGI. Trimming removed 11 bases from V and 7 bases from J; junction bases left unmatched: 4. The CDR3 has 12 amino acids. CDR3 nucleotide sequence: TGTGCCGAGCGGACTAGCGGGGGGGAGCAGTACTTC. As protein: CAERTSGGEQYF.

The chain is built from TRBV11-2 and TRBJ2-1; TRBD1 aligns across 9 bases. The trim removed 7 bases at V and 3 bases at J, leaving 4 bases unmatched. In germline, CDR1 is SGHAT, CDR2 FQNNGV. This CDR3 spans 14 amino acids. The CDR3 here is CASTSGQGYNEQFF. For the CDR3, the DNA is TGTGCCAGCACTTCGGGACAGGGCTACAATGAGCAGTTCTTC.

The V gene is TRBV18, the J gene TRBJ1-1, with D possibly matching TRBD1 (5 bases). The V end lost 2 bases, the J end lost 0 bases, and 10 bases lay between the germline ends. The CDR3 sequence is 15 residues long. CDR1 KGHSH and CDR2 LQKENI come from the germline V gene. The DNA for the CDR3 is TGTGCCAGCTCACCAGTGACAGATCTGAACACTGAAGCTTTCTTT. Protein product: CASSPVTDLNTEAFF.

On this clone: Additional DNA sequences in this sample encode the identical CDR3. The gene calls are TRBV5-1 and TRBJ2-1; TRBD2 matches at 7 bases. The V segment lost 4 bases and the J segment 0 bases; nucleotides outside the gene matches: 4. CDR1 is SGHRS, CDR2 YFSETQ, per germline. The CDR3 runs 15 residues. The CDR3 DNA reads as TGCGCCAGCAGCATCGCTAGCGGCTCCTACAATGAGCAGTTCTTC. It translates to CASSIASGSYNEQFF.

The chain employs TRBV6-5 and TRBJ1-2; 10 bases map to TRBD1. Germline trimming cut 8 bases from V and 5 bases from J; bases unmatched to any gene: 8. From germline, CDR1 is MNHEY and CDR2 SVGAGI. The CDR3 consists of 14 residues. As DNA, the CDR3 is TGTGCCAGCCTGACAGGGGGCAGGTGGTATGGCTACACCTTC. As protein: CASLTGGRWYGYTF.

CDR3 nucleotide sequence: TGCGCCAGCAGCTTGGGCAGGGAATACACCGGGGAGCTGTTTTTT. This sequence encodes CASSLGREYTGELFF. The chain uses TRBV5-1 and TRBJ2-2; perhaps TRBD1 as D (5 bases). The CDR3 is 15 residues long. Germline values: CDR1 SGHRS, CDR2 YFSETQ. Trimming left V 0 bases short and J 3 bases short, with 9 bases between.

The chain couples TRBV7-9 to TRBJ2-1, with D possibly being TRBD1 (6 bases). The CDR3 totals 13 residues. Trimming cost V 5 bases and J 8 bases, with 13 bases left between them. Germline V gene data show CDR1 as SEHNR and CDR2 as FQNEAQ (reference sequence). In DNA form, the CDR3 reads TGTGCCAGCAGCAACTCCAAGGGGGATGAGCAGTTCTTC. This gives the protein CASSNSKGDEQFF.

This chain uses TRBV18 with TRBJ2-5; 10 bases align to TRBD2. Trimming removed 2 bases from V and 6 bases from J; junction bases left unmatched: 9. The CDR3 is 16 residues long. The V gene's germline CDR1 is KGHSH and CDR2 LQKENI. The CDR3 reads CASSPMIAGGTKTQYF. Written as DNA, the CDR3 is TGTGCCAGCTCACCAATGATAGCGGGAGGAACGAAGACCCAGTACTTC.